This TCR beta chain comes out of a study of T cell changes during pregnancy in multiple sclerosis. Looked up from germline, CDR1 is MDHEN and CDR2 is SYDVKM. With 6 bases removed from V and 0 bases from J, the gap between germline ends came to 15 bases. The CDR3 length is 16 residues. Assay used: immunoSEQ multiplex PCR; TCRdb lists only in-frame clones, some missing. This table holds some 94,000 clones, around 90% found once. The material was peripheral blood, obtained in the first trimester of pregnancy. This receptor was taken from a female donor with multiple sclerosis, enrolled in a pregnancy study. The chain carries TRBV28 and TRBJ1-3; a weak D match, TRBD1 (5 bases). Written as DNA, the CDR3 is TGTGCCAGCAGCTGGGGGGGGACCGGCTCTGGAAACACCATATATTTT. It yields the protein CASSWGGTGSGNTIYF. The whole variable domain, filled in from reference TRBV28 and TRBJ1-3, reads DVKVTQSSRYLVKRTGEKVFLECVQDMDHENMFWYRQDPGLGLRLIYFSYDVKMKEKGDIPEGYSVSREKKERFSLILESASTNQTSMYLCASSWGGTGSGNTIYFGEGSWLTVV.